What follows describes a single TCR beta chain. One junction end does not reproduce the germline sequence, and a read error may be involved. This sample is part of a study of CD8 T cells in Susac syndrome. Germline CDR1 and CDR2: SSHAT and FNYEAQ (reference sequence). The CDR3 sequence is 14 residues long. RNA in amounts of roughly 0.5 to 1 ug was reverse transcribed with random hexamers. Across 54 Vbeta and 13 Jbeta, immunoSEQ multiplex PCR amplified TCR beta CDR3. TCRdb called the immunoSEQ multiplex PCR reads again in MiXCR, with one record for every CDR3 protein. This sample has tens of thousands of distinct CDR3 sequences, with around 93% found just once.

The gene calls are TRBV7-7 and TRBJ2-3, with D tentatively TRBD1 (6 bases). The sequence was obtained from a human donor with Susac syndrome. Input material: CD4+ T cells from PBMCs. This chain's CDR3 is CASSPRDTADTQYF. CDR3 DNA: TGTGCTAGCAGCCCCCGGGACACCGCAGATACGCAGTATTTT.